This is a list of T cell receptor beta chains from one sample in a study of T cell responses to AZD1222 COVID-19 vaccine. TCRdb's table, derived via immunoSEQ multiplex PCR, lists solely in-frame clones and lacks some. The table has 150,000 to 180,000 clones, less than 90% seen once. Specimen: peripheral blood, collected on day 0 of AZD1222 vaccination. These receptors originate from an adult in good health. Each CDR3 is given with its conserved first and last residue. A D gene is named only where the DNA matches it firmly. Size is stated for part of the rows, as once, few or many counts, or as a class when the clone is expanded.

TRBD1,TRBJ1-5,TRBV3-1/TRBV3-2,-,CASSQDRGQGARPQHF,TGTGCCAGCAGCCAAGATAGGGGGCAGGGGGCGCGGCCCCAGCATTTT
-,TRBJ1-5,TRBV15,-,CAISAVGRPQHF,TGTGCCATCTCGGCGGTGGGGAGGCCCCAGCATTTT
-,TRBJ1-5,TRBV6-5,-,CASIGRSNQPQHF,TGTGCCAGCATTGGACGGAGCAATCAGCCCCAGCATTTT
-,TRBJ1-2,TRBV5-5,-,CASSLQGIDYGYTF,TGTGCCAGCAGCTTGCAGGGGATTGACTATGGCTACACCTTC
-,TRBJ1-3,TRBV4-2,-,CASSQDPNTSGNTIYF,TGTGCCAGCAGCCAAGATCCCAACACATCGGGAAACACCATATATTTT
-,TRBJ2-5,TRBV9,-,CASSVEGSQETQYF,TGTGCCAGCAGCGTAGAGGGGTCCCAAGAGACCCAGTACTTC
TRBD1,TRBJ1-5,TRBV5-5,-,CASTRTGEEDSNQPQHF,TGTGCCAGCACTAGGACAGGGGAGGAGGATAGCAATCAGCCCCAGCATTTT
TRBD2,TRBJ2-5,TRBV28,-,CASSWGLKYQETQYF,TGTGCCAGCAGTTGGGGACTAAAGTACCAAGAGACCCAGTACTTC
-,TRBJ2-2,TRBV4-3,-,CASSQRYGAPGELFF,TGCGCCAGCAGCCAGAGGTACGGGGCCCCCGGGGAGCTGTTTTTT
TRBD1,TRBJ1-6,TRBV5-4,-,CASSLVTGESPLHF,TGTGCCAGCAGCTTGGTAACAGGGGAATCACCCCTCCACTTT
-,TRBJ1-2,TRBV7-2,-,CASSFFGGEGYTF,TGTGCCAGCAGCTTCTTTGGGGGGGAAGGCTACACCTTC
-,TRBJ1-2,TRBV5-6,-,CASSLPGNYGYTF,TGTGCCAGCAGCTTACCGGGGAACTATGGCTACACCTTC
TRBD1,TRBJ2-7,TRBV28,-,CASRGRDRGYEQYF,TGTGCCAGCAGGGGTAGGGACAGGGGCTACGAGCAGTACTTC
-,TRBJ2-3,TRBV28,-,CASSGDSTDTQYF,TGTGCCAGCAGTGGTGACAGCACAGATACGCAGTATTTT
-,TRBJ2-7,TRBV28,-,CASRGRGYEQYF,TGTGCCAGCAGAGGCCGGGGGTACGAGCAGTACTTC
TRBD2,TRBJ2-5,TRBV11-2,-,CASSLLTSGGVSRETQYF,TGTGCCAGCAGCTTATTGACTAGCGGGGGGGTGAGTCGAGAGACCCAGTACTTC
-,TRBJ1-1,TRBV21-1,-,CASSPWDRGGNTEAFF,TGTGCCAGCAGCCCCTGGGACAGGGGTGGGAACACTGAAGCTTTCTTT
-,TRBJ2-2,TRBV9,-,CASSIGGTGELFF,TGTGCCAGCAGCATTGGTGGCACCGGGGAGCTGTTTTTT
TRBD1,TRBJ2-5,TRBV10-1,medium-sized,CAILIEDRVQETQYF,TGCGCCATCCTAATAGAGGACAGGGTCCAAGAGACCCAGTACTTC
TRBD2,TRBJ2-3,TRBV6-2/TRBV6-3,-,CASSLSGGGRDTQYF,TGTGCCAGCAGCTTATCCGGCGGGGGTAGAGATACGCAGTATTTT
TRBD2,TRBJ2-7,TRBV5-1,-,CASSLGGGADYEQYF,TGCGCCAGCAGCTTAGGCGGGGGGGCGGACTACGAGCAGTACTTC
TRBD2,TRBJ2-1,TRBV5-5,-,CASSVLAGEYNEQFF,TGTGCCAGCAGCGTACTAGCGGGGGAATACAATGAGCAGTTCTTC
-,TRBJ1-2,TRBV12-3/TRBV12-4,-,CASSLGVSGGYTF,TGTGCCAGCAGTTTAGGGGTTTCTGGTGGCTACACCTTC
-,TRBJ1-5,TRBV2,-,CASSQQGGGQPQHF,TGTGCCAGCAGTCAGCAGGGTGGAGGGCAGCCCCAGCATTTT
-,TRBJ2-7,TRBV7-2,-,CASSLDPQESYEQYF,TGTGCCAGCAGCTTAGATCCCCAGGAGTCCTACGAGCAGTACTTC
-,TRBJ2-5,TRBV2,-,CASSVGELRETQYF,TGTGCCAGCAGTGTCGGCGAGCTAAGGGAGACCCAGTACTTC
TRBD1,TRBJ2-5,TRBV2,-,CASALNRGETQYF,TGTGCCAGCGCATTAAACAGGGGCGAGACCCAGTACTTC
-,TRBJ1-3,TRBV6-2/TRBV6-3,-,CASSTGLSGNTIYF,TGTGCCAGCAGTACAGGACTCTCTGGAAACACCATATATTTT
-,TRBJ2-3,TRBV3-1/TRBV3-2,-,CASSQESTDTQYF,TGTGCCAGCAGCCAAGAGAGCACAGATACGCAGTATTTT
TRBD2,TRBJ2-5,TRBV9,-,CASSVSQRDYQETQYF,TGTGCCAGCAGCGTAAGTCAGCGGGACTACCAAGAGACCCAGTACTTC
-,TRBJ1-3,TRBV6-5,-,CASRDRGGSGNTIYF,TGTGCCAGCAGGGACAGAGGGGGCTCTGGAAACACCATATATTTT
TRBD2,TRBJ2-7,TRBV7-2,-,CASTPGGYEQYF,TGTGCCAGCACCCCCGGGGGGTACGAGCAGTACTTC
-,TRBJ2-7,TRBV6-5,-,CASSPNSYEQYF,TGTGCCAGCTCGCCTAACTCCTACGAGCAGTACTTC